This T cell receptor (beta chain) was retrieved from a study of shared clonotypes between healthy human individuals. Repertoires were generated with immunoSEQ multiplex PCR, while TCRdb's copy carries only in-frame clones and drops some. Of 1,400,000 or so clones listed, approximately 98.5% are singletons. Sequences were obtained from naive CD4+ T cells sorted from blood. Subset indicated: CD45RA+ positively selected. This sequence originates from a man in his thirties or forties in good health.

The CDR3 sequence is CASSLGTWIETQYF. For the CDR3, the DNA is TGTGCCAGCAGCTTGGGCACGTGGATCGAGACCCAGTACTTC. The V gene is TRBV11-2, the J gene TRBJ2-5, with D uncertain. This CDR3 spans 14 amino acids. Trimming took off 3 bases at V and 5 bases at J, with 13 bases between the two ends. Per the germline V gene, CDR1 is SGHAT and CDR2 is FQNNGV.